The sequence of this T cell receptor beta chain was determined in a study of blood T cell repertoires in COVID-19. This CDR3 contains 14 residues. The germline V and J ends were trimmed by 1 base and 1 base, with 7 bases remaining between them. CDR1 is LGHNA, CDR2 YNFKEQ, per germline. Generated by immunoSEQ multiplex PCR, the TCRdb table keeps only in-frame clones and is missing some. The sample records 100,000 to 150,000 clones, over 60% being singletons. This clone has only one observation. The chain uses TRBV4-2 and TRBJ1-1; perhaps TRBD1 as D (5 bases). This TCR came from a woman in her 70s with acute or convalescent COVID-19. Sequencing was carried out using peripheral blood. In nucleotides, the CDR3 is TGTGCCAGCAGCCAAGCAACAGGGAACACTGAAGCTTTCTTT. Encoded protein: CASSQATGNTEAFF.